This T cell receptor beta chain came from a study of human T cells and chemical hapten exposure (dated by TCRdb to the early 2020s). In terms of the full investigation: For sensitization, 2% DPC in acetone was applied to an approximately 2 cm by approximately 2 cm area of upper inner arm skin. Libraries were combined into a pool for sequencing, and differences in TCR yield between samples came mainly from small differences in library volumes within the pool. Peripheral blood TCR repertoire changes were tracked in vivo in alopecia patients during primary and secondary sensitization to the hapten diphenylcyclopropenone (DPC). Blood for TCR sequencing was provided by twenty-nine alopecia patients at one to four time points (pre-sensitization, 2, 6 and 24 weeks). Weekly therapeutic DPC doses were additionally applied to the scalp of patients throughout the approximately 25-week study period. Patient blood was sampled pre-sensitization (week 0) and at 2, 6 and about 24 weeks after DPC sensitization. Patch tests used Finn chambers with 0.01% DPC on the upper back, scored after 6 days by International Contact Dermatitis Research Group standards. The mostly female patient cohort included alopecia areata with under or over 50% scalp involvement, alopecia totalis and alopecia universalis.

The time point label, as the study defines it: pre-sensitization, week 0. Per the publication, the treatment or condition label means: therapeutic diphenylcyclopropenone sensitization with weekly scalp DPC. At each patch-test visit, blood was drawn before the patch test was applied. Eligible patients were aged 18 to 70, diagnosed with alopecia, deemed suitable for DPC therapy, and excluded if pregnant. Total RNA was isolated from unfractionated whole blood collected in Tempus Blood RNA tubes. V is clipped by 5 bases and J by 0 bases, and the sequence between their germline boundaries is 7 bases long. Per the germline V gene, SGHTA is the CDR1 and FQGNSA is the CDR2. There are 14 amino acids in the CDR3, from cysteine to phenylalanine inclusive. Just CDR3 DNA is preserved here, 42 bases in frame from base 1. What the authors observed across the whole study: All patients had alopecia, a presumed autoimmune disease, so their immune response might differ from that of healthy individuals. After repeated subsampling, the strength of the expansion versus patch-test correlation and the threshold at which it became significant changed. DPC sensitization did not change the number of TCRs with a frequency above 1 in 1000, and there was no evidence of changes in global repertoire structure. Compared with pre-sensitization or healthy control sets, expanded TCRs formed significantly more large CDR3 similarity clusters, which is consistent with antigen-driven responses. The number of PT1 expanded TCRs positively correlated with patch test score, significant at thresholds 8, 16 and 32 but not 4.

This clonotype was detected many times. What antigen it recognizes has not been identified. No per-base quality is available; no much larger clone lies one base away. The library came from RACE. The sample was run on a NextSeq 500. During library preparation, unique molecular identifiers were attached to individual cDNA molecules so that TCRs could be counted quantitatively and reproducibly. From each blood RNA sample, both TCR alpha and TCR beta chains were sequenced. Per the original workflow: A median of around 96,000 TCRs per sample was observed, with a range of 23,224 to 690,600. V, J and CDR3 annotation of the TCR reads was performed with the Decombinator software suite. For PS versus PT1 abundance plots, all samples were subsampled to the same number of TCRs (28,000). TCRs were defined as expanded if absent before sensitization and observed at least eight times at the 2-week time point. The public reads were run again by TCRdb, first through fastp at Q25 and then through MiXCR, and only productive beta chains were kept. Rows with one shared CDR3 protein collapse into an entry with the most common genes and DNA. The V and J calls reflect TCRdb's pipeline rather than the authors' work. Across this sample there are 35,000 to 45,000 distinct CDR3 sequences, with roughly 12% seen only once. The ten most abundant clones make up 4.5% to 6% of the sample.

The clonotype comes from a young woman with alopecia areata. Some clones in this sample may be carry-over from other donors' samples. This specimen was whole blood, taken in connection with sensitization to the hapten diphenylcyclopropenone (DPC). This chain joins TRBV7-2 to TRBJ2-2; the D gene remains uncertain. In nucleotide form, the sequence is TGTGCCAGCAGCCTAACTTCGAACACCGGGGAGCTGTTTTTT. It encodes CASSLTSNTGELFF.